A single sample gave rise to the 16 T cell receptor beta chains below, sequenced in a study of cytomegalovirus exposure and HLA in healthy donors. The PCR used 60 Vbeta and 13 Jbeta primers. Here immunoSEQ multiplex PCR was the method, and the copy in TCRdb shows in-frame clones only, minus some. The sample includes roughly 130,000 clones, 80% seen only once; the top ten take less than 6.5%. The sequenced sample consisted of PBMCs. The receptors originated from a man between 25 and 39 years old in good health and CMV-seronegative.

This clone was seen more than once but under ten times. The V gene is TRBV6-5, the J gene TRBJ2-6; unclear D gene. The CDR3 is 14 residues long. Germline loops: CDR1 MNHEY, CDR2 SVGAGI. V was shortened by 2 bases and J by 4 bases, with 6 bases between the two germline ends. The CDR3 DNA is TGTGCCAGCAGTTACCGGGTGGGGGCCAACGTCCTGACTTTC. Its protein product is CASSYRVGANVLTF.

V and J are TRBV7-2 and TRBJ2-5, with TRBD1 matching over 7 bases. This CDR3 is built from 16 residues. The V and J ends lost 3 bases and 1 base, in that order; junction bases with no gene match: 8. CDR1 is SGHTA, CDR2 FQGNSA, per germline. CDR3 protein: CASSLWHRGSQETQYF. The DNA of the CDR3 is TGTGCCAGCAGCTTGTGGCACAGGGGTAGCCAAGAGACCCAGTACTTC.

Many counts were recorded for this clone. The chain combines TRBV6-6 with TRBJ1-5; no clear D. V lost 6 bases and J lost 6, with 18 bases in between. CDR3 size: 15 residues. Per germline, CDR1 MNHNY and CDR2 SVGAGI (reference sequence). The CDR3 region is CASSPSTPRVQPQHF. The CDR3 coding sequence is TGTGCCAGCAGCCCCTCTACTCCGAGGGTTCAGCCCCAGCATTTT.

The CDR3: CASSIRDTTIANYGYTF. CDR3 bases: TGTGCCAGTAGTATCCGGGACACCACAATAGCTAACTATGGCTACACCTTC. The gene calls are TRBV19 and TRBJ1-2, with D possibly matching TRBD1 (6 bases). Germline V lookup: CDR1 LNHDA, CDR2 SQIVND (reference sequence). V gave up 3 bases and J gave up 0 bases, with 17 bases separating them. The CDR3 sequence is 17 residues long.

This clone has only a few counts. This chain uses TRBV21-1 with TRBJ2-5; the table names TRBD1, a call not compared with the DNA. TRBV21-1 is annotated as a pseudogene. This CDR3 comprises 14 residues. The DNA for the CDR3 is TGTGCCAGCAGCAAATTCCAGTTTCAAGAGACCCAGTACTTC. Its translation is CASSKFQFQETQYF.

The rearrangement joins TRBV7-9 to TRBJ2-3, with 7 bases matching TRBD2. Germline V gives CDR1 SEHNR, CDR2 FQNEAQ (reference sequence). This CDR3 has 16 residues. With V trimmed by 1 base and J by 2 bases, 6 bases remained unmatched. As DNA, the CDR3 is TGTGCCAGCAGCTTAGGAAGGGCGGGAGCCACAGATACGCAGTATTTT. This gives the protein CASSLGRAGATDTQYF. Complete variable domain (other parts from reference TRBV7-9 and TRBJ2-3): DTGVSQNPRHKITKRGQNVTFRCDPISEHNRLYWYRQTLGQGPEFLTYFQNEAQLEKSRLLSDRFSAERPKGSFSTLEIQRTEQGDSAMYLCASSLGRAGATDTQYFGPGTRLTVL.

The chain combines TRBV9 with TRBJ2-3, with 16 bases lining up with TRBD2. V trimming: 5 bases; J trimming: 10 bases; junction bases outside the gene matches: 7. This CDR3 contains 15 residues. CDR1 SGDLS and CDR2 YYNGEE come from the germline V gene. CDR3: CASSSGLAGGSAQYF. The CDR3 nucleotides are TGTGCCAGCAGTTCGGGACTAGCGGGGGGGAGCGCGCAGTATTTT.

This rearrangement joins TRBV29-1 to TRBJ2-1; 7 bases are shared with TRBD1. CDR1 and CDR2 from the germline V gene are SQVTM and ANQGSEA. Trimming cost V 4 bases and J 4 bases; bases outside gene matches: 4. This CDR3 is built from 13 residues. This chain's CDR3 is CSVGGQIYNEQFF. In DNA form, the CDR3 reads TGCAGCGTTGGGGGACAGATATACAATGAGCAGTTCTTC.

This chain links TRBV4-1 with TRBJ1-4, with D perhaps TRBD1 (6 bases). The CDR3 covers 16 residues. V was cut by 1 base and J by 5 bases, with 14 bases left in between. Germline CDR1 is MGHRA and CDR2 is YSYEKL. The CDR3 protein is CASSQALGHQNEKLFF. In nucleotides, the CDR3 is TGCGCCAGCAGCCAAGCTTTGGGACACCAAAATGAAAAACTGTTTTTT.

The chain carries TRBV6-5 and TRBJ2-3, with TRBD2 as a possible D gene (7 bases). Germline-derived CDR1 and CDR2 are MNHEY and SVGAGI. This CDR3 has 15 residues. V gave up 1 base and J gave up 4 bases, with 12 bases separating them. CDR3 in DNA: TGTGCCAGCAGTTACTTGGGGGGGGGCCCAGATACGCAGTATTTT. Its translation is CASSYLGGGPDTQYF.

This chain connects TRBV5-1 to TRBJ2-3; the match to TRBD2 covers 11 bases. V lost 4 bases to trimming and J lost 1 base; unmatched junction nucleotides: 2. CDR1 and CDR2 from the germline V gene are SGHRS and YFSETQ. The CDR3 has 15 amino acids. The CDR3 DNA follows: TGCGCCAGCAGCCAGGGACTAGCGGGCACAGATACGCAGTATTTT. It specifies CASSQGLAGTDTQYF.

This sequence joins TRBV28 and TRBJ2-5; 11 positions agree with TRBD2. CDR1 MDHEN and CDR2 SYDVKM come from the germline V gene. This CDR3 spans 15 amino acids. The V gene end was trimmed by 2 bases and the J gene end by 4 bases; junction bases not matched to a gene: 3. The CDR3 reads CASSLPGLAVETQYF. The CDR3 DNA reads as TGTGCCAGCAGTTTACCGGGACTAGCGGTAGAGACCCAGTACTTC.

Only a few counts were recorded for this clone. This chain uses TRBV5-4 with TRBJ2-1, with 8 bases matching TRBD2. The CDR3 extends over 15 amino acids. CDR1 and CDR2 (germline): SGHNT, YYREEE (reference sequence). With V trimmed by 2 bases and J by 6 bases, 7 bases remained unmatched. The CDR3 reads CASSLKAGASNEQFF. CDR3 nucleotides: TGTGCCAGCAGCTTAAAAGCGGGAGCCTCCAATGAGCAGTTCTTC.

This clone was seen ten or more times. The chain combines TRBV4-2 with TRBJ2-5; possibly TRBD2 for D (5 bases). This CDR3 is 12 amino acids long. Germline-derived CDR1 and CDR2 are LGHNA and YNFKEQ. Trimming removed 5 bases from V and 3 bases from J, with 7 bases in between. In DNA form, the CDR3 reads TGTGCCAGCAGCGGGAGAGAAGAGACCCAGTACTTC. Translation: CASSGREETQYF.

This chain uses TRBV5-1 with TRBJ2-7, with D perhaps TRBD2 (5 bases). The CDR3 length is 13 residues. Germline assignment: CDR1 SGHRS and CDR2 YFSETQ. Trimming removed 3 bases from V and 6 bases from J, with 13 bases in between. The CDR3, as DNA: TGCGCCAGCAGCTCCGGGGTCGGGTTCGAGCAGTACTTC. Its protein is CASSSGVGFEQYF.

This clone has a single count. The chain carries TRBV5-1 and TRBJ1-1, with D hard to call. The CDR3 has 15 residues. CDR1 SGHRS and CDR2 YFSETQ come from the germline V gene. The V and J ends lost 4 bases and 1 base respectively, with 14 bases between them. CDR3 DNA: TGCGCCAGCAGCCAATCGGGGAATCCGAACACTGAAGCTTTCTTT. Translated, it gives CASSQSGNPNTEAFF.